This TCR beta chain emerged from a study of graft-versus-host responses after intestinal transplantation. Background on the study: As for transplant type, recipients had multivisceral, liver-intestinal, or isolated intestinal grafts. Every transplant recipient was induced with anti-thymocyte globulin, then maintained on tacrolimus and steroids for two to three years.

Germline V gene data show CDR1 as SGHDT and CDR2 as YYEEEE. This CDR3 is 13 amino acids long. Trimming removed 1 base from V and 5 bases from J, with 6 bases in between. General study results and limits: Peak levels of circulating GvH clones tracked with early post-transplant HvG declines. GvH clones occurred in recipient marrow; some first appeared in ileum or blood.

TCRdb keeps only in-frame clones here, not all; method: immunoSEQ multiplex PCR. In the table there are tens of thousands of clones, roughly 87% of which are singletons. On this clone: Antigen unknown.

Lamina propria and intraepithelial lymphocytes were released by processing graft tissue. The TCR originated in a human patient who received an intestinal transplant, so some T cells may come from the graft donor. The rearrangement links TRBV5-6 to TRBJ1-4; D gene ambiguous. The sequencing used ileum tissue, collected 200 to 210 days after intestinal transplant. The CDR3: CASSLRENEKLFF. The CDR3 DNA reads TGTGCCAGCAGCTTGCGGGAGAATGAAAAACTGTTTTTT.